This T cell receptor (beta chain) came from a study of T cells expressing NK-cell markers. On the study more broadly: From sorted CD3+CD56+NKG2C+, CD3+CD56+NKG2C- and CD3+CD56-NKG2C+ T cells came the TCR beta repertoires. Study results and caveats: The contribution of dominant NKG2C+ clonotypes to CD8+ T cells in about six donors was roughly 1.0-8%. Several donors likewise had their CD3+CD56-NKG2C+ fraction led by these clonotypes.

The CDR3 length is 17 residues. CDR1 and CDR2 from the germline V gene are SGHAT and FQNNGV. Turning to this clonotype: Its specificity is unknown.

Template switching by 5'RACE with UMIs generated the TCR beta cDNA. TCRdb re-called the 5' RACE reads; one entry per CDR3 protein, DNA not given. The sample has 500,000 to 600,000 distinct CDR3 sequences; the top ten hold less than 4.5%. This chain uses TRBV11-2 with TRBJ2-1; TCRdb lists TRBD2, though no DNA is available to test this call. The receptor was isolated from a man between 18 and 35 years old in good health. The sequenced material came from blood T cells: a sorted CD56 or NKG2C T cell subset, CD4+ or CD8+ T cells, or bulk PBMC T cells (not recorded which). Here the CDR3 reads CASRHPGLADSYNEQFF.